One and the same sample provided the 29 T cell receptor beta chains below, sequenced in a study of control samples from healthy donors and cancer patients. Sequenced by immunoSEQ multiplex PCR; TCRdb stores in-frame clones only, minus some. This sample yields 75,000 to 100,000 clones, of which around 80% are seen a single time; 1.5% to 2.5% belongs to the top ten. The specimen was blood. The receptors were sampled from a man in his sixties in good health.

This clone was detected once. This chain connects TRBV3-1 (or the pseudogene TRBV3-2) to TRBJ1-4, with a tentative D call TRBD1 (6 bases). There are 15 residues in the CDR3. CDR1 LGHDT and CDR2 YNNKEL come from the germline V gene (reference sequence). The V end lost 0 bases, the J end lost 4 bases, and 9 bases lay between the germline ends. In DNA, the CDR3 is TGTGCCAGCAGCCAAGAGGGGGCTGATAATGAAAAACTGTTTTTT. Translating gives CASSQEGADNEKLFF.

The genes are TRBV5-5 and TRBJ1-2; 12 positions match TRBD1. CDR3 length: 13 residues. The germline V gene encodes CDR1 SGHKS and CDR2 YYEKEE (reference sequence). J gave up 6 bases and V 5 bases, and 2 bases lay outside the gene matches. The CDR3 DNA reads as TGTGCCAGCAGGGGACAGGGGGCCAATGGCTACACCTTC. Encoded protein: CASRGQGANGYTF.

This clone was found once. The chain couples TRBV5-5 to TRBJ1-1; 7 nucleotides line up with TRBD1. The trim removed 3 bases at V and 2 bases at J, leaving 4 bases unmatched. CDR3 length: 14 residues. Per germline, CDR1 SGHKS and CDR2 YYEKEE (reference sequence). CDR3 residues: CASSWGTANTEAFF. CDR3 coding DNA: TGTGCCAGCAGCTGGGGGACAGCCAACACTGAAGCTTTCTTT.

The gene calls are TRBV3-1 (or the pseudogene TRBV3-2) and TRBJ2-4, with 9 bases matching TRBD2. Trimming took 1 base from V and 1 from J; bases not matched to a gene: 5. The germline V gene encodes CDR1 LGHDT and CDR2 YNNKEL (reference sequence). The CDR3 runs to 17 residues. CDR3 coding DNA: TGTGCCAGCAGCCAAGGACGCGGGGGGGCTGCCAAAAACATTCAGTACTTC. Its translation: CASSQGRGGAAKNIQYF.

This chain joins TRBV29-1 and TRBJ1-1; 9 nucleotides align to TRBD1. The V segment lost 7 bases and the J segment 4 bases; nucleotides outside the gene matches: 4. This CDR3 has 12 residues. CDR1 is SQVTM, CDR2 ANQGSEA, per germline. For the CDR3, the DNA is TGCAGCGCTGGGGACAGGGTCACTGAAGCTTTCTTT. As protein: CSAGDRVTEAFF.

V usage is TRBV5-1 and J usage is TRBJ2-3; 15 bases are shared with TRBD2. There are 19 residues in the CDR3. Trimming took 4 bases from V and 2 from J; bases not matched to a gene: 11. Germline V gives CDR1 SGHRS, CDR2 YFSETQ. The CDR3 DNA sequence: TGCGCCAGCAGCCCCGGGACTAGCGGGAGGTTCACCTTCACAGATACGCAGTATTTT. Amino acid sequence: CASSPGTSGRFTFTDTQYF.

This chain's CDR3 is CASSARQGTDYGYTF. The CDR3 DNA follows: TGCGCCAGCAGCGCAAGACAGGGGACCGACTATGGCTACACCTTC. V usage is TRBV5-1 and J usage is TRBJ1-2; 8 bases map to TRBD1. The germline gives CDR1 SGHRS, CDR2 YFSETQ. V trimming: 4 bases; J trimming: 3 bases; junction bases outside the gene matches: 8. This CDR3 contains 15 residues.

The rearrangement links TRBV21-1 to TRBJ2-1; no DNA check was done on the table's D call, TRBD2. TRBV21-1 is a listed pseudogene. The CDR3 runs 19 residues. The CDR3 reads CASSKEGGGSGGAYNEQFF. For the CDR3, the DNA is TGTGCCAGCAGCAAAGAAGGCGGGGGTAGCGGGGGGGCTTACAATGAGCAGTTCTTC.

The J gene is TRBJ2-5, the V gene TRBV2; possible D gene TRBD2, 5 bases. V dropped 10 bases and J dropped 2 bases, with 14 bases sitting between them. In germline, CDR1 is SNHLY, CDR2 FYNNEI. The CDR3 contains 13 residues. The CDR3 DNA is TGTGCCACCCGGGGATCGCTACAAGAGACCCAGTACTTC. This encodes CATRGSLQETQYF.

This chain links TRBV5-8 with TRBJ2-1; D not resolved. This CDR3 is built from 11 residues. Germline V gives CDR1 SGHTS, CDR2 YDEGEE. V lost 1 base to trimming and J lost 14 bases, with 10 bases between them. In nucleotides, the CDR3 is TGTGCCAGCAGCTTGAGGGCCCGGGAGTTCTTC. Translating it yields CASSLRAREFF.

As DNA, the CDR3 is TGCAGTGCTAGGGGGGGGGAGACCCAGTACTTC. Protein: CSARGGETQYF. J is TRBJ2-5 and V is TRBV20-1; 7 bases line up with TRBD2. The CDR3 contains 11 residues. The germline CDR1 and CDR2 sequences are DFQATT and SNEGSKA (reference sequence). The junction had 0 bases not matched to a gene; V was cut back by 3 bases and J by 5 bases.

The rearrangement uses TRBV3-1 (or the pseudogene TRBV3-2) and TRBJ2-2; D is perhaps TRBD1 (6 bases). In germline, CDR1 is LGHDT, CDR2 YNNKEL (reference sequence). V was clipped by 1 base and J by 7 bases, with 10 bases between them. The CDR3 is made up of 14 amino acids. Here the CDR3 DNA reads TGTGCCAGCAGCCAAGGGGTACAGGGCGGGGAGCTGTTTTTT. Translation gives CASSQGVQGGELFF.

The chain couples TRBV6-5 to TRBJ1-5; a weak D match, TRBD1 (6 bases). Trimming took off 6 bases at V and 1 base at J, with 13 bases between the two ends. Looked up from germline, CDR1 is MNHEY and CDR2 is SVGAGI. The CDR3 is made up of 15 amino acids. Here the CDR3 reads CASRVGGTSNQPQHF. The CDR3 DNA reads as TGTGCCAGCAGGGTTGGGGGCACCAGCAATCAGCCCCAGCATTTT.

V usage is TRBV6-5 and J usage is TRBJ1-6; D gene uncertain. The ends were cut back, 6 bases at V and 7 bases at J, with 13 bases in the middle. The germline gives CDR1 MNHEY, CDR2 SVGAGI. CDR3 size: 14 residues. DNA of the CDR3: TGTGCCAGCAGGGCAGCTTGGGGAAATTCACCCCTCCACTTT. Translating gives CASRAAWGNSPLHF.

This chain joins TRBV6-6 and TRBJ2-1, with a possible D match to TRBD1 (6 bases). Germline V lookup: CDR1 MNHNY, CDR2 SVGAGI (reference sequence). Trimming removed 0 bases from V and 8 bases from J, with 14 bases in between. The CDR3 runs 15 residues. The CDR3, as DNA: TGTGCCAGCAGTTACTCGTCCAGGGGTGGGGATGAGCAGTTCTTC. It codes for CASSYSSRGGDEQFF.

The genes are TRBV7-3 and TRBJ2-5; 9 bases fit TRBD1. V was pared by 6 bases and J by 4 bases, with 6 bases of the junction left unmatched. Germline-derived CDR1 and CDR2 are SGHTA and FQGTGA. This CDR3 contains 14 residues. The DNA for the CDR3 is TGTGCCAGCAGTTCACAGGGGGCGGGAGAGACCCAGTACTTC. Translated: CASSSQGAGETQYF.

This sequence joins TRBV4-1 and TRBJ2-3, with D perhaps matching TRBD1 (6 bases). This CDR3 has 15 amino acids. The germline V gene encodes CDR1 MGHRA and CDR2 YSYEKL. V gave up 0 bases and J gave up 9 bases, with 16 bases separating them. CDR3 amino acids: CASSQEGTQRGTQYF. CDR3 sequence (DNA): TGCGCCAGCAGCCAAGAAGGAACACAAAGGGGGACGCAGTATTTT.

V usage is TRBV5-5 and J usage is TRBJ2-7, with 8 bases matching TRBD2. The CDR3 length is 14 residues. The V gene's germline CDR1 is SGHKS and CDR2 YYEKEE (reference sequence). The trim removed 4 bases at V and 4 bases at J, leaving 7 bases unmatched. The CDR3 loop reads CASSPRGGEYEQYF. The CDR3 nucleotides read TGTGCCAGCAGCCCACGGGGGGGCGAGTACGAGCAGTACTTC.

The rearrangement joins TRBV5-5 to TRBJ2-2; a weak D match, TRBD1 (6 bases). The germline V gene encodes CDR1 SGHKS and CDR2 YYEKEE (reference sequence). This CDR3 is built from 14 residues. V shed 6 bases and J shed 5 bases, with 14 bases lying between them. CDR3 amino acids: CASIRDILTGELFF. The CDR3 DNA reads as TGTGCCAGCATTCGGGACATACTGACCGGGGAGCTGTTTTTT.

This clone was observed once. V gene TRBV11-2 combines with J gene TRBJ2-7; weak D call: TRBD1 (6 bases). Trimming pared 4 bases from V and 0 bases from J, leaving 13 bases between. The CDR3 covers 15 residues. Germline V gene data show CDR1 as SGHAT and CDR2 as FQNNGV. CDR3 sequence (DNA): TGTGCCAGCAGCTCCCCCTCGACAGGCTCCTACGAGCAGTACTTC. The encoded protein is CASSSPSTGSYEQYF.

The chain uses TRBV6-5 and TRBJ1-5; 10 nucleotides match TRBD1. V lost 6 bases and J lost 5; bases outside the gene matches: 7. CDR3 size: 15 residues. Germline loops: CDR1 MNHEY, CDR2 SVGAGI. In DNA, the CDR3 is TGTGCCAGCAGCACGGGACAGGGGAGGGATCAGCCCCAGCATTTT. It translates to CASSTGQGRDQPQHF.

This clone was seen only a few times. The chain uses TRBV10-3 and TRBJ2-3; TRBD1 might be the D (6 bases). The CDR3 is 17 residues long. The germline V gene encodes CDR1 ENHRY and CDR2 SYGVKD. Trimming left V 0 bases short and J 4 bases short, with 17 bases between. The CDR3 protein is CAISESWAGEFADTQYF. The DNA for the CDR3 is TGTGCCATCAGTGAGTCATGGGCAGGGGAGTTCGCAGATACGCAGTATTTT.

This rearrangement joins TRBV27 to TRBJ2-5; TRBD2 is a possible D gene (5 bases). The germline V gene has CDR1 MNHEY and CDR2 SMNVEV (reference sequence). The CDR3 loop spans 15 amino acids. The ends were cut back, 7 bases at V and 5 bases at J, with 20 bases in the middle. Here the CDR3 DNA reads TGTGCCAGCAAGCAAAGATACAACTCGGGGGAGACCCAGTACTTC. Its translation: CASKQRYNSGETQYF.

This clone was counted between two and nine times. This chain connects TRBV5-4 to TRBJ2-1; perhaps TRBD2 as D (6 bases). The length of the CDR3 is 17 residues. Deletions cut 4 bases from V and 0 bases from J, with 17 bases between. Germline V gives CDR1 SGHNT, CDR2 YYREEE (reference sequence). CDR3 protein: CASSPELAESSYNEQFF. The CDR3 region has the DNA TGTGCCAGCAGCCCGGAACTAGCCGAGAGCTCCTACAATGAGCAGTTCTTC.

The chain is built from TRBV27 and TRBJ2-7, with 8 positions matching TRBD2. Germline CDR1 reads MNHEY; CDR2 reads SMNVEV (reference sequence). The CDR3 spans 14 residues. The trim removed 6 bases at V and 1 base at J, leaving 5 bases unmatched. CDR3 in DNA: TGTGCCAGCAGCCCGGGGGGGGCGTCCTACGAGCAGTACTTC. Its translation is CASSPGGASYEQYF.

The J gene is TRBJ2-2, the V gene TRBV2; D is ambiguous. V dropped 7 bases and J dropped 6 bases, with 12 bases sitting between them. The CDR3 is 13 residues long. Germline CDR1 reads SNHLY; CDR2 reads FYNNEI. The CDR3 protein is CASTLPPPGELFF. CDR3 DNA sequence: TGTGCCAGCACCCTTCCCCCCCCCGGGGAGCTGTTTTTT.

J is TRBJ2-7 and V is TRBV3-1 (or the pseudogene TRBV3-2), with unresolved D. Germline V gene sequence: CDR1 LGHDT, CDR2 YNNKEL (reference sequence). V was shortened by 1 base and J by 7 bases, with 5 bases between the two germline ends. CDR3 size: 11 residues. In DNA, the CDR3 is TGTGCCAGCAGCCAAGGGGCTGAGCAGTACTTC. It encodes CASSQGAEQYF.

The genes are TRBV6-5 and TRBJ2-5; D may be TRBD1 (6 bases). This CDR3 contains 15 residues. Trimming removed 0 bases from V and 5 bases from J, with 13 bases in between. Germline loops: CDR1 MNHEY, CDR2 SVGAGI. The CDR3 loop is CASSYSAGAAETQYF. For the CDR3, the DNA is TGTGCCAGCAGTTACTCGGCAGGGGCAGCGGAGACCCAGTACTTC.

There are a few counts of this clone. The chain uses TRBV6-2 or TRBV6-3 and TRBJ1-1, with 7 nucleotides matching TRBD1. This CDR3 has 13 residues. Trimming took 2 bases from V and 4 from J; bases not matched to a gene: 1. Germline values: CDR1 MNHEY, CDR2 SVGEGT. CDR3 sequence reads: CASSYRGPTEAFF. The CDR3 DNA follows: TGTGCCAGCAGTTACAGGGGGCCCACTGAAGCTTTCTTT.